The next 29 T cell receptor beta chains were all read from a single sample in a study of shared clonotypes between healthy human individuals. The table came from immunoSEQ multiplex PCR; TCRdb's copy has only in-frame clones and leaves some out. Here the sample spans 2 million to 2.5 million clones, under 95% being singletons. CD45RO-negative, CCR7-positively selected cells formed the naive CD8 fraction, excluding terminally differentiated effector memory CD45RA+ cells. Sequencing was carried out using naive CD8+ T cells from PBMCs. Every receptor here comes from a man between 18 and 35 years old in good health. Some clones in this sample may be carry-over from other donors' samples.

This rearrangement joins TRBV10-3 to TRBJ1-2; TRBD1 agrees at 8 bases. The CDR3 totals 13 residues. V lost 6 bases and J lost 6; bases outside the gene matches: 6. Germline loops: CDR1 ENHRY, CDR2 SYGVKD. The CDR3 protein is CAIRTDRGHGYTF. DNA for the CDR3: TGTGCCATCAGGACCGACAGGGGACATGGCTACACCTTC.

The chain uses TRBV29-1 and TRBJ2-2, with no clear D. Germline V gene data show CDR1 as SQVTM and CDR2 as ANQGSEA. The CDR3 extends over 14 amino acids. V lost 4 bases and J 2 bases, leaving 11 bases between the germline ends. CDR3 protein: CSVGDTLNTGELFF. The CDR3 DNA reads as TGCAGCGTTGGTGACACCCTAAACACCGGGGAGCTGTTTTTT.

This chain joins TRBV28 and TRBJ2-7; 8 bases are a match to TRBD2. This CDR3 comprises 15 residues. V shed 5 bases, J shed 3 bases, and the junction held 9 bases outside the gene matches. Germline V gene lookup returns CDR1 MDHEN and CDR2 SYDVKM. This chain's CDR3 is CASSPAGGLSYEQYF. The CDR3 DNA sequence: TGTGCCAGCAGTCCCGCGGGAGGCCTTAGCTACGAGCAGTACTTC.

The chain uses TRBV7-3 and TRBJ2-6; unclear D gene. Looked up from germline, CDR1 is SGHTA and CDR2 is FQGTGA. The CDR3 runs 14 residues. V lost 2 bases, J lost 1 base, and 3 bases lay in between. The CDR3 DNA follows: TGTGCCAGCAGCTTATCATCTGGGGCCAACGTCCTGACTTTC. This gives the protein CASSLSSGANVLTF.

The rearrangement links TRBV2 to TRBJ1-3; 7 bases map to TRBD1. J was trimmed by 0 bases and V by 7 bases; bases with no gene match: 9. This CDR3 comprises 16 residues. The germline V gene encodes CDR1 SNHLY and CDR2 FYNNEI. CDR3 sequence (DNA): TGTGCCAGCATTAAAACCGGACAGGTCTCTGGAAACACCATATATTTT. Its translation: CASIKTGQVSGNTIYF.

The gene calls are TRBV2 and TRBJ1-2, with 11 bases aligning to TRBD1. This CDR3 region has 15 residues. Germline values: CDR1 SNHLY, CDR2 FYNNEI. J lost 6 bases, V lost 8 bases, and 11 bases had no gene match. The CDR3 here is CASHDGQGASHGYTF. CDR3 bases: TGTGCCAGCCACGATGGACAGGGGGCGTCTCATGGCTACACCTTC.

This chain uses TRBV27 with TRBJ2-7; D may be TRBD1 or TRBD2 (7 bases each). The V end lost 6 bases, the J end lost 0 bases, and 18 bases lay between the germline ends. Germline values: CDR1 MNHEY, CDR2 SMNVEV (reference sequence). This CDR3 region has 16 residues. The CDR3 DNA sequence: TGTGCCAGCAGCCCCAGGGGGGGTTTGAGCTCCTACGAGCAGTACTTC. Protein product: CASSPRGGLSSYEQYF.

This clone was detected only a few times. This rearrangement joins TRBV7-3 to TRBJ2-1; D possibly matches TRBD1 or TRBD2 (5 bases each). Trimming shortened V by 2 bases and J by 8 bases, and 13 bases separated the two germline ends. CDR1 is SGHTA, CDR2 FQGTGA, per germline. This CDR3 contains 14 residues. The CDR3: CASSLRDGDDEQFF. DNA for the CDR3: TGTGCCAGCAGCTTACGGGACGGGGATGATGAGCAGTTCTTC.

This clone has a single count. The CDR3 region has the DNA TGTGCCAGCAGTCGAGAGGGAACAGGGTATCAGCCCCAGCATTTT. Protein: CASSREGTGYQPQHF. The rearrangement links TRBV27 to TRBJ1-5; D is possibly TRBD1 (6 bases). Germline V gives CDR1 MNHEY, CDR2 SMNVEV (reference sequence). The CDR3 totals 15 residues. With 5 bases removed from V and 5 bases from J, the gap between germline ends came to 16 bases.

The chain joins TRBV7-8 to TRBJ2-7; D is unresolved. Per germline, CDR1 SGHVS and CDR2 FQNEAQ. CDR3 size: 13 residues. V shed 4 bases and J shed 4 bases, with 11 bases lying between them. The CDR3 nucleotides are TGTGCCAGCAGCTCTTCAGGAGTTTACGAGCAGTACTTC. Protein: CASSSSGVYEQYF.

The chain combines TRBV28 with TRBJ2-5; D not certain. Germline V lookup: CDR1 MDHEN, CDR2 SYDVKM. Trimming removed 5 bases at V and 5 bases at J, with 12 bases between. The CDR3 is 13 residues long. The CDR3: CASSPTLWETQYF. CDR3 DNA: TGTGCCAGCAGTCCGACCCTTTGGGAGACCCAGTACTTC.

The V and J genes are TRBV5-4 and TRBJ2-7; D remains unclear. Deletions cut 1 base from V and 5 bases from J, with 13 bases between. CDR3 length: 14 residues. CDR1 SGHNT and CDR2 YYREEE come from the germline V gene (reference sequence). CDR3 nucleotides: TGTGCCAGCAGCTTGTATTCAGCAGTCCACGAGCAGTACTTC. Its protein product is CASSLYSAVHEQYF.

This chain uses TRBV7-9 with TRBJ1-2; D might be TRBD1 (5 bases). From germline, CDR1 is SEHNR and CDR2 FQNEAQ (reference sequence). CDR3 length equals 13 residues. The V end lost 5 bases, the J end lost 4 bases, and 11 bases lay between the germline ends. CDR3 nucleotides: TGTGCCAGCAGCGAGACAGACCTCTATGGCTACACCTTC. Its protein product is CASSETDLYGYTF.

J is TRBJ1-1 and V is TRBV9, with D maybe TRBD1 (5 bases). Between the trimmed V and J ends, which lost 4 bases and 6 bases, there was a span of 16 bases. Germline-derived CDR1 and CDR2 are SGDLS and YYNGEE. The CDR3 runs to 14 residues. CDR3 coding DNA: TGTGCCAGCAGCCCCCATGGGGGGAGCGCTGAAGCTTTCTTT. Its protein product is CASSPHGGSAEAFF.

The genes are TRBV27 and TRBJ1-1, with D uncertain. This CDR3 is built from 14 residues. Germline CDR1 is MNHEY and CDR2 is SMNVEV (reference sequence). V was shortened by 6 bases and J by 1 base, with 12 bases between the two germline ends. The CDR3 sequence is CASRVWDGNTEAFF. The CDR3 region has the DNA TGTGCCAGCAGAGTTTGGGATGGGAACACTGAAGCTTTCTTT.

This chain connects TRBV10-2 to TRBJ2-3; 11 nucleotides agree with TRBD2. The CDR3 is 14 residues long. Unmatched junction bases numbered 4, after V lost 6 bases and J lost 5 bases. Germline V gene data show CDR1 as WSHSY and CDR2 as SAAADI. The CDR3 sequence is CASSHGLAGDTQYF. CDR3 in DNA: TGCGCCAGCAGCCACGGACTAGCGGGAGATACGCAGTATTTT.

The CDR3 bases are TGTGCCAGCAGCCCTCAAGGGAGAGGGGGCCCCTCCTACGAGCAGTACTTC. Translation: CASSPQGRGGPSYEQYF. The chain employs TRBV7-8 and TRBJ2-7, with 7 bases identical to TRBD1. This CDR3 has 17 residues. Germline V gene lookup returns CDR1 SGHVS and CDR2 FQNEAQ. V was pared by 5 bases and J by 0 bases, with 13 bases of the junction left unmatched.

The chain is built from TRBV4-3 and TRBJ2-3, with 9 bases fitting TRBD1. Germline lookup yields CDR1 LGHNA and CDR2 YSLEER. The junction had 2 bases not matched to a gene; V was cut back by 0 bases and J by 1 base. The CDR3 is 16 residues long. CDR3: CASSQDRTGGTDTQYF. DNA for the CDR3: TGCGCCAGCAGCCAAGACAGGACAGGGGGCACAGATACGCAGTATTTT.

The chain is built from TRBV7-9 and TRBJ2-1, with D possibly being TRBD2 (5 bases). With 5 bases removed from V and 0 bases from J, the gap between germline ends came to 23 bases. The CDR3 covers 19 residues. CDR1 is SEHNR, CDR2 FQNEAQ, per germline (reference sequence). CDR3 sequence (DNA): TGTGCCAGCAGCCCCCAGAACGGCTGGGGAGCTAGCTCCTACAATGAGCAGTTCTTC. As protein: CASSPQNGWGASSYNEQFF.

The chain links TRBV2 to TRBJ2-7; 8 bases agree with TRBD2. The V gene's germline CDR1 is SNHLY and CDR2 FYNNEI. After removal of 6 bases from V and 2 bases from J, the junction contained 9 bases not matched to a gene. There are 15 residues in the CDR3. CDR3 DNA: TGTGCCAGCAGAGGACTAGCCACAGCCGCCTACGAGCAGTACTTC. Protein product: CASRGLATAAYEQYF.

For this clone: The identical CDR3 is also encoded by other nucleotide sequences in the sample. V and J are TRBV30 and TRBJ2-7, with a weak D call TRBD2 (6 bases). The germline V gene has CDR1 GTSNPN and CDR2 SVGIG (reference sequence). V was cut by 0 bases and J by 7 bases, with 16 bases left in between. This CDR3 is 14 amino acids long. DNA of the CDR3: TGTGCCTGGAGTGTACGGACGGGAGCTTATGAGCAGTACTTC. This codes for CAWSVRTGAYEQYF.

The chain couples TRBV7-9 to TRBJ2-7; possibly TRBD2 for D (8 bases). The CDR3 has 19 amino acids. Germline V gene data show CDR1 as SEHNR and CDR2 as FQNEAQ (reference sequence). The ends were cut back, 3 bases at V and 0 bases at J, with 24 bases in the middle. CDR3 amino acids: CASSFALRTRGDSSYEQYF. As DNA, the CDR3 is TGTGCCAGCAGCTTTGCACTTAGGACGCGGGGGGACAGCTCCTACGAGCAGTACTTC.

The rearrangement joins TRBV7-9 to TRBJ1-2; weak D call: TRBD1 (5 bases). V dropped 2 bases and J dropped 7 bases, with 14 bases sitting between them. CDR3 length: 14 residues. Germline assignment: CDR1 SEHNR and CDR2 FQNEAQ (reference sequence). CDR3 in DNA: TGTGCCAGCAGCTTACCACTGGGGGGAGGTGGCTACACCTTC. It translates to CASSLPLGGGGYTF.

CDR3 bases: TGTGCCAGCAGCCAAGGGAGATCAAGATTAGATACGCAGTATTTT. This translates into CASSQGRSRLDTQYF. The chain uses TRBV14 and TRBJ2-3; D is ambiguous. The V gene's germline CDR1 is SGHDN and CDR2 FVKESK. CDR3 size: 15 residues. Trimming took off 1 base at V and 5 bases at J, with 13 bases between the two ends.

The rearrangement joins TRBV29-1 to TRBJ2-2; tentative D call: TRBD1 (6 bases). Trimming took off 4 bases at V and 3 bases at J, with 9 bases between the two ends. Germline assignment: CDR1 SQVTM and CDR2 ANQGSEA. The CDR3 loop spans 13 amino acids. CDR3 amino acids: CSVGDIYTGELFF. CDR3 sequence (DNA): TGCAGCGTTGGGGACATTTACACCGGGGAGCTGTTTTTT.

The V gene is TRBV7-9, the J gene TRBJ1-1; the match to TRBD1 covers 10 bases. CDR1 is SEHNR, CDR2 FQNEAQ, per germline (reference sequence). The CDR3 covers 15 residues. V was pared by 4 bases and J by 3 bases, with 5 bases of the junction left unmatched. The CDR3 loop is CASSSRQGADTEAFF. CDR3 in DNA: TGTGCCAGCAGCTCCCGACAGGGGGCCGACACTGAAGCTTTCTTT.

The V call is TRBV10-3, the J call TRBJ1-1; D is unresolved. The germline V and J ends were trimmed by 10 bases and 7 bases, with 13 bases remaining between them. The germline gives CDR1 ENHRY, CDR2 SYGVKD. The CDR3 runs to 11 residues. In DNA, the CDR3 is TGTGCCACCCAGCAGGCCCTTGAAGCTTTCTTT. Translated, it gives CATQQALEAFF.

The chain has TRBV10-2 and TRBJ2-1; 7 bases match TRBD2. The CDR3 sequence is 15 residues long. With 3 bases clipped from V and 4 bases from J, the junction kept 6 bases outside the gene matches. Germline V gene data show CDR1 as WSHSY and CDR2 as SAAADI. The CDR3 reads CASSDGLAVYNEQFF. CDR3 coding DNA: TGCGCCAGCAGTGACGGGCTAGCGGTTTACAATGAGCAGTTCTTC.

This clone was found once. The chain uses TRBV28 and TRBJ2-5, with 11 bases lining up with TRBD2. The CDR3 spans 15 residues. V gave up 6 bases and J gave up 4 bases; unmatched junction bases: 7. Germline V gives CDR1 MDHEN, CDR2 SYDVKM. This CDR3 reads CASRPLAGAGETQYF. In DNA form, the CDR3 reads TGTGCCAGCAGACCACTAGCGGGAGCTGGAGAGACCCAGTACTTC.